Following are 20 T cell receptor beta chains from one sample sequenced in a study of blood T cell repertoires in COVID-19. Libraries were prepared by immunoSEQ multiplex PCR; TCRdb keeps only in-frame clonotypes and omits some of them. The table records about 200,000 clones, roughly 86% of them present only once. The sample comprised peripheral blood. The receptors originated from a woman aged 45-60 years with COVID-19, enrolled during active disease.

This chain links TRBV7-2 with TRBJ1-2; a possible D gene is TRBD1 (5 bases). V shed 1 base and J shed 5 bases, with 17 bases lying between them. This CDR3 is 16 amino acids long. Germline assignment: CDR1 SGHTA and CDR2 FQGNSA. The CDR3 coding sequence is TGTGCCAGCAGCTTAGTCGTCGGGGGAATGGAATATGGCTACACCTTC. Protein sequence: CASSLVVGGMEYGYTF.

The V gene is TRBV9, the J gene TRBJ2-5; a possible D gene is TRBD1 (6 bases). V was shortened by 0 bases and J by 7 bases, with 22 bases between the two germline ends. CDR3 length: 17 amino acids. The germline gives CDR1 SGDLS, CDR2 YYNGEE. This CDR3 is CASSVGGPLDPRVTQYF. CDR3 bases: TGTGCCAGCAGCGTAGGGGGGCCCCTAGACCCCAGGGTGACCCAGTACTTC.

The CDR3 coding sequence is TGTGCCAGCAGTTACAGGGGGCGAGGGGGCTACACCTTC. Translation: CASSYRGRGGYTF. V usage is TRBV28 and J usage is TRBJ1-2, with 9 bases that match TRBD1. The germline V gene has CDR1 MDHEN and CDR2 SYDVKM. J was trimmed by 8 bases and V by 4 bases; bases with no gene match: 5. The CDR3 is 13 residues long.

This sequence joins TRBV3-1 (or the pseudogene TRBV3-2) and TRBJ1-6; 7 bases match TRBD1. CDR1 is LGHDT, CDR2 YNNKEL, per germline (reference sequence). This CDR3 spans 15 amino acids. J was trimmed by 9 bases and V by 3 bases; bases with no gene match: 8. In nucleotides, the CDR3 is TGTGCCAGCAGCCACCGACAGGGCCTGGGTTCACCCCTCCACTTT. Translating it yields CASSHRQGLGSPLHF.

The V gene is TRBV11-3, the J gene TRBJ2-1, with a possible D match to TRBD2 (7 bases). Between the trimmed V and J ends, which lost 0 bases and 3 bases, there was a span of 9 bases. Germline V gene data show CDR1 as SGHNT and CDR2 as YENEEA. CDR3 length: 15 residues. The DNA of the CDR3 is TGTGCCAGCAGCTTAGAAGGGGGGGGCTACAATGAGCAGTTCTTC. Amino acid sequence: CASSLEGGGYNEQFF.

V usage is TRBV2 and J usage is TRBJ1-4, with 8 bases lining up with TRBD1. Germline V gene data show CDR1 as SNHLY and CDR2 as FYNNEI. This CDR3 has 16 residues. V dropped 6 bases and J dropped 0; count of bases not matched to a gene: 6. The CDR3 bases are TGTGCCAGCAGCCGACGGACAGGGACAACTAATGAAAAACTGTTTTTT. Residues: CASSRRTGTTNEKLFF.

This clone appeared a few times. The gene calls are TRBV6-5 and TRBJ1-6; no clear D. V was shortened by 6 bases and J by 11 bases, with 14 bases between the two germline ends. Germline CDR1 and CDR2: MNHEY and SVGAGI. This CDR3 is 13 amino acids long. In DNA, the CDR3 is TGTGCCAGCAGCTTGCAGCTGGAGACACCCCTCCACTTT. Translating gives CASSLQLETPLHF.

The chain has TRBV24-1 and TRBJ1-5; 8 positions match TRBD1. The CDR3 has 14 amino acids. Trimming cost V 4 bases and J 7 bases; bases outside gene matches: 5. In germline, CDR1 is KGHDR, CDR2 SFDVKD. The CDR3 protein is CATSESDRDQPQHF. CDR3 sequence (DNA): TGTGCCACCAGTGAATCGGACAGGGACCAGCCCCAGCATTTT.

This chain joins TRBV4-3 and TRBJ2-7; D call uncertain. CDR3 length equals 15 residues. V shed 1 base and J shed 1 base, with 11 bases lying between them. Looked up from germline, CDR1 is LGHNA and CDR2 is YSLEER. The CDR3 nucleotides are TGCGCCAGCAGCCAAGGAGTGACTCTATCCTACGAGCAGTACTTC. It translates to CASSQGVTLSYEQYF.

The rearrangement links TRBV19 to TRBJ1-3, with D perhaps TRBD1 (5 bases). Trimming stripped 7 bases from V and 8 bases from J, with 18 bases between. The germline gives CDR1 LNHDA, CDR2 SQIVND (reference sequence). This CDR3 has 14 residues. CDR3 protein: CASTTDGDYYTIYF. CDR3 coding DNA: TGTGCCAGTACGACGGACGGGGACTATTACACCATATATTTT.

This rearrangement joins TRBV5-1 to TRBJ2-3; 9 bases agree with TRBD2. V shed 7 bases, J shed 2 bases, and the junction held 5 bases outside the gene matches. The CDR3 is 14 residues long. Germline V gene lookup returns CDR1 SGHRS and CDR2 YFSETQ. This chain's CDR3 is CASGLAGHTDTQYF. The CDR3 DNA reads TGCGCCAGCGGCCTAGCGGGGCACACAGATACGCAGTATTTT.

J is TRBJ1-5 and V is TRBV19; a possible D gene is TRBD1 (5 bases). Per the germline V gene, CDR1 is LNHDA and CDR2 is SQIVND (reference sequence). Between the trimmed V and J ends, which lost 1 base and 5 bases, there was a span of 9 bases. CDR3 length: 14 amino acids. The CDR3 DNA sequence: TGTGCCAGTAGTATAGCGGGGGGGGATCAGCCCCAGCATTTT. Translated: CASSIAGGDQPQHF.

The V gene is TRBV6-5, the J gene TRBJ1-3, with TRBD1 matching over 7 bases. Looked up from germline, CDR1 is MNHEY and CDR2 is SVGAGI. This CDR3 has 13 residues. Trimming took 7 bases from V and 4 from J; bases not matched to a gene: 4. CDR3 loop: CASTGTAGNTIYF. Written as DNA, the CDR3 is TGTGCCAGCACCGGGACAGCCGGAAACACCATATATTTT.

V gene TRBV5-1 combines with J gene TRBJ2-3, with TRBD2 matching 10 bases. The CDR3 is 16 residues long. The V segment lost 0 bases and the J segment 6 bases; nucleotides outside the gene matches: 7. Germline loops: CDR1 SGHRS, CDR2 YFSETQ. CDR3 DNA sequence: TGCGCCAGCAGCTTGGCTCAGCGGGGGGGTCTGGATACGCAGTATTTT. Its translation: CASSLAQRGGLDTQYF.

The chain carries TRBV3-1 (or the pseudogene TRBV3-2) and TRBJ1-1; no clear D. V lost 1 base to trimming and J lost 1 base, with 7 bases between them. The CDR3 length is 14 residues. CDR1 and CDR2 from the germline V gene are LGHDT and YNNKEL (reference sequence). For the CDR3, the DNA is TGTGCCAGCAGCCAAGCGTACAGGAACACTGAAGCTTTCTTT. Residues: CASSQAYRNTEAFF.

This clone has just a few counts. This chain joins TRBV18 and TRBJ2-1; the D gene is possibly TRBD2 (6 bases). The length of the CDR3 is 15 residues. Germline CDR1 reads KGHSH; CDR2 reads LQKENI. Trimming pared 2 bases from V and 4 bases from J, leaving 12 bases between. The CDR3 sequence is CASSPSSGPYNEQFF. CDR3 nucleotides: TGTGCCAGCTCACCATCCAGCGGGCCTTACAATGAGCAGTTCTTC.

The chain combines TRBV5-4 with TRBJ1-2; D not certain. CDR3 length: 13 residues. With 2 bases removed from V and 7 bases from J, the gap between germline ends came to 12 bases. The V gene's germline CDR1 is SGHNT and CDR2 YYREEE (reference sequence). The CDR3 DNA reads as TGTGCCAGCAGCTTACTAGGGAGTCGTGGCTACACCTTC. Translating it yields CASSLLGSRGYTF. The full variable domain, rest sourced from reference TRBV5-4 and TRBJ1-2, is ETGVTQSPTHLIKTRGQQVTLRCSSQSGHNTVSWYQQALGQGPQFIFQYYREEENGRGNFPPRFSGLQFPNYSSELNVNALELDDSALYLCASSLLGSRGYTFGSGTRLTVV.

The chain has TRBV13 and TRBJ2-1, with 7 bases lining up with TRBD2. In germline, CDR1 is PRHDT, CDR2 FYEKMQ (reference sequence). CDR3 length equals 15 residues. Trimming cost V 5 bases and J 11 bases; bases outside gene matches: 15. DNA of the CDR3: TGTGCCAGCAGCCCAAGGGGAGGGCAGGTTACGAAGCAGTTCTTC. Translating it yields CASSPRGGQVTKQFF.

The chain couples TRBV3-1 (or the pseudogene TRBV3-2) to TRBJ1-5; TRBD1 aligns across 12 bases. The CDR3 totals 20 residues. Germline V gene lookup returns CDR1 LGHDT and CDR2 YNNKEL (reference sequence). Losses at the gene ends were 0 bases for V and 2 bases for J; bases not matched to a gene: 11. The CDR3 loop is CASSQEAGQGALLGNQPQHF. The CDR3 DNA reads TGTGCCAGCAGCCAAGAGGCGGGACAGGGGGCACTTCTGGGCAATCAGCCCCAGCATTTT.

V is TRBV27 and J is TRBJ2-3; weak D call: TRBD2 (5 bases). The CDR3 loop spans 15 amino acids. The germline V gene encodes CDR1 MNHEY and CDR2 SMNVEV (reference sequence). V lost 4 bases to trimming and J lost 4 bases, with 15 bases between them. CDR3: CASSSEDLAPDTQYF. The CDR3 nucleotides read TGTGCCAGCAGTTCAGAGGACTTAGCCCCAGATACGCAGTATTTT.